The 27 T cell receptor beta chains below come from one sample, sequenced in a study of T cell therapy after organ transplantation. Their target antigens are unknown. Libraries were prepared by immunoSEQ multiplex PCR; TCRdb keeps only in-frame clonotypes and omits some of them. Altogether 45,000 to 50,000 clones are present, approximately 94% being singletons, with the ten largest covering 2.5% to 4%. Here the sequenced sample was CD8+ T cells from blood, taken before autologous CMV-specific T cell therapy. All receptors come from a human patient who had received a solid organ transplant and had CMV disease.

The chain recombines TRBV15 with TRBJ2-7, with TRBD1 matching 7 bases. There are 15 residues in the CDR3. Unmatched junction bases numbered 4, after V lost 0 bases and J lost 2 bases. Per germline, CDR1 LNHNV and CDR2 YYDKDF (reference sequence). The DNA of the CDR3 is TGTGCCACCAGCAGAGAGGCAGGGGGTACCTACGAGCAGTACTTC. Its protein product is CATSREAGGTYEQYF. Variable domain in full (rest from reference TRBV15 and TRBJ2-7): DAMVIQNPRYQVTQFGKPVTLSCSQTLNHNVMYWYQQKSSQAPKLLFHYYDKDFNNEADTPDNFQSRRPNTSFCFLDIRSPGLGDTAMYLCATSREAGGTYEQYFGPGTRLTVT.

This chain uses TRBV16 with TRBJ1-3; the D is unclear. Germline values: CDR1 KGHSY, CDR2 FQNENV. This CDR3 contains 14 residues. Trimming removed 5 bases at V and 2 bases at J, with 10 bases between. CDR3 region: CASSFWNAGNTIYF. The CDR3 DNA follows: TGTGCCAGCAGCTTCTGGAATGCTGGAAACACCATATATTTT.

This chain uses TRBV15 with TRBJ1-1; D is undetermined. V lost 5 bases and J 0 bases, leaving 4 bases between the germline ends. This CDR3 has 12 amino acids. Germline V gene sequence: CDR1 LNHNV, CDR2 YYDKDF (reference sequence). Written as DNA, the CDR3 is TGTGCCACCAGCCCTTTGAACACTGAAGCTTTCTTT. This sequence encodes CATSPLNTEAFF.

This chain connects TRBV5-1 to TRBJ1-5; 10 bases map to TRBD1. Germline V CDR1 and CDR2: SGHRS, YFSETQ. Germline trimming cut 6 bases from V and 4 bases from J; bases unmatched to any gene: 4. CDR3 length: 14 amino acids. CDR3 loop: CASKPGQGNQPQHF. The CDR3 DNA reads as TGCGCCAGCAAACCGGGACAGGGGAATCAGCCCCAGCATTTT.

This rearrangement joins TRBV6-5 to TRBJ2-7; TRBD1 or TRBD2 may be the D gene (5 bases each). From germline, CDR1 is MNHEY and CDR2 SVGAGI. The CDR3 is 13 amino acids. Deletions cut 8 bases from V and 0 bases from J, with 11 bases between. The CDR3, as DNA: TGTGCCAGCGGCCGGGACCCCTCCTACGAGCAGTACTTC. Its protein is CASGRDPSYEQYF.

This chain connects TRBV11-2 to TRBJ1-6; 7 bases align to TRBD1. V dropped 1 base and J dropped 15; count of bases not matched to a gene: 18. Per the germline V gene, CDR1 is SGHAT and CDR2 is FQNNGV. This CDR3 contains 17 residues. The CDR3 spells CASSLARQGRDSQNLHF. In DNA form, the CDR3 reads TGTGCCAGCAGCTTAGCCCGACAGGGAAGGGATTCTCAGAACCTCCACTTT. Full variable domain (remainder filled in from reference TRBV11-2 and TRBJ1-6): EAGVAQSPRYKIIEKRQSVAFWCNPISGHATLYWYQQILGQGPKLLIQFQNNGVVDDSQLPKDRFSAERLKGVDSTLKIQPAKLEDSAVYLCASSLARQGRDSQNLHFGNGTRLTVT.

This chain connects TRBV6-5 to TRBJ2-2; tentatively, D is TRBD1 (6 bases). Trimming removed 6 bases at V and 4 bases at J, with 9 bases between. Germline values: CDR1 MNHEY, CDR2 SVGAGI. The CDR3 has 13 amino acids. The CDR3 DNA reads as TGTGCCAGCAGCCCACAGGGCACCGGGGAGCTGTTTTTT. Translating gives CASSPQGTGELFF.

This chain links TRBV11-2 with TRBJ2-1; perhaps TRBD2 as D (5 bases). The V end was cut by 2 bases, the J end by 9 bases, with 17 bases between. Looked up from germline, CDR1 is SGHAT and CDR2 is FQNNGV. The CDR3 covers 15 residues. This CDR3 reads CASSLSPRSEVEQFF. The CDR3 region has the DNA TGTGCCAGCAGCTTAAGTCCCCGTTCGGAGGTTGAGCAGTTCTTC. Filled out from reference TRBV11-2 and TRBJ2-1, the complete variable domain reads EAGVAQSPRYKIIEKRQSVAFWCNPISGHATLYWYQQILGQGPKLLIQFQNNGVVDDSQLPKDRFSAERLKGVDSTLKIQPAKLEDSAVYLCASSLSPRSEVEQFFGPGTRLTVL.

The rearrangement joins TRBV6-1 to TRBJ1-2; TRBD1 matches at 7 bases. Trimming took 4 bases from V and 7 from J; bases not matched to a gene: 12. The CDR3 covers 15 residues. Germline assignment: CDR1 MNHNS and CDR2 SASEGT. As DNA, the CDR3 is TGTGCCAGCAGTGTTGACGAACAGGGGCTCGGTGGCTACACCTTC. Encoded protein: CASSVDEQGLGGYTF.

This chain links TRBV15 with TRBJ2-5; TRBD1 agrees at 7 bases. V trimming: 2 bases; J trimming: 3 bases; junction bases outside the gene matches: 6. This CDR3 has 15 residues. CDR1 LNHNV and CDR2 YYDKDF come from the germline V gene (reference sequence). CDR3 loop: CATSRNTGAKETQYF. CDR3 DNA: TGTGCCACCAGCAGAAATACAGGGGCCAAAGAGACCCAGTACTTC. The whole variable domain, remainder taken from reference TRBV15 and TRBJ2-5, is DAMVIQNPRYQVTQFGKPVTLSCSQTLNHNVMYWYQQKSSQAPKLLFHYYDKDFNNEADTPDNFQSRRPNTSFCFLDIRSPGLGDTAMYLCATSRNTGAKETQYFGPGTRLLVL.

The CDR3 region is CASIGFFGTGVNTEAFF. The CDR3, as DNA: TGTGCCAGCATTGGATTTTTCGGGACAGGGGTGAACACTGAAGCTTTCTTT. This chain connects TRBV25-1 to TRBJ1-1; 10 bases line up with TRBD1. CDR3 length: 17 residues. The trim removed 7 bases at V and 0 bases at J, leaving 11 bases unmatched. Germline CDR1 reads MGHDK; CDR2 reads SYGVNS.

The V call is TRBV27, the J call TRBJ2-7, with D hard to call. This CDR3 spans 14 amino acids. CDR1 and CDR2 from the germline V gene are MNHEY and SMNVEV (reference sequence). V was pared by 6 bases and J by 5 bases, with 17 bases between. The CDR3 loop is CASRAGPLRDEQYF. DNA for the CDR3: TGTGCCAGCAGGGCCGGGCCCCTCCGGGACGAGCAGTACTTC.

Here the CDR3 reads CATGGGLYYEQYF. In DNA, the CDR3 is TGTGCCACCGGGGGGGGGCTATACTACGAGCAGTACTTC. This rearrangement joins TRBV19 to TRBJ2-7; 8 bases fit TRBD2. The CDR3 is 13 amino acids. The V gene's germline CDR1 is LNHDA and CDR2 SQIVND (reference sequence). V lost 10 bases and J lost 3; bases outside the gene matches: 8. Full variable domain (remainder filled in from reference TRBV19 and TRBJ2-7): DGGITQSPKYLFRKEGQNVTLSCEQNLNHDAMYWYRQDPGQGLRLIYYSQIVNDFQKGDIAEGYSVSREKKESFPLTVTSAQKNPTAFYLCATGGGLYYEQYFGPGTRLTVT.

This chain links TRBV5-6 with TRBJ1-2; D is perhaps TRBD1 (6 bases). The germline CDR1 and CDR2 sequences are SGHDT and YYEEEE. V lost 0 bases and J lost 2, with 14 bases in between. The CDR3 runs to 16 residues. The DNA for the CDR3 is TGTGCCAGCAGCTTGGCTCTGGGACATCGGAACTATGGCTACACCTTC. Translated, it gives CASSLALGHRNYGYTF.

The CDR3 DNA reads as TGTGCCAGCAGTGTTGATGGGACAGGGGCCTACGAGCAGTACTTC. Encoded protein: CASSVDGTGAYEQYF. This chain joins TRBV2 and TRBJ2-7; 10 positions agree with TRBD1. The CDR3 spans 15 residues. V lost 4 bases and J lost 2; bases outside the gene matches: 5. Looked up from germline, CDR1 is SNHLY and CDR2 is FYNNEI.

The rearrangement joins TRBV30 to TRBJ1-4; 8 positions agree with TRBD1. J was trimmed by 7 bases and V by 2 bases; bases with no gene match: 9. Germline CDR1 is GTSNPN and CDR2 is SVGIG (reference sequence). The CDR3 extends over 15 amino acids. This CDR3 is CAWSPPGQEGEKLFF. CDR3 nucleotides: TGTGCCTGGAGTCCGCCGGGACAGGAGGGTGAAAAACTGTTTTTT.

In this sample, this clone turned up once. The rearrangement links TRBV5-4 to TRBJ1-1; no clear D. V was cut by 2 bases and J by 4 bases, with 12 bases left in between. This CDR3 is 14 amino acids long. Germline CDR1 SGHNT, CDR2 YYREEE (reference sequence). CDR3 sequence reads: CASSFLDSGTEAFF. Written as DNA, the CDR3 is TGTGCCAGCAGCTTTCTTGATTCGGGCACTGAAGCTTTCTTT.

The chain employs TRBV6-5 and TRBJ2-2; D is unclear. Trimming left V 2 bases short and J 7 bases short, with 11 bases between. Looked up from germline, CDR1 is MNHEY and CDR2 is SVGAGI. CDR3 size: 14 residues. The CDR3 here is CASSYTQRSGELFF. CDR3 sequence (DNA): TGTGCCAGCAGTTACACCCAGAGGAGCGGGGAGCTGTTTTTT.

The chain links TRBV11-2 to TRBJ2-7; unclear D gene. V shed 5 bases and J shed 5 bases, with 19 bases lying between them. The germline gives CDR1 SGHAT, CDR2 FQNNGV. The CDR3 spans 15 residues. This CDR3 reads CASSPPLGSTNEQYF. The CDR3 region has the DNA TGTGCCAGCAGCCCCCCGTTAGGCTCTACGAACGAGCAGTACTTC. Drawing the rest from reference TRBV11-2 and TRBJ2-7, the complete variable domain is EAGVAQSPRYKIIEKRQSVAFWCNPISGHATLYWYQQILGQGPKLLIQFQNNGVVDDSQLPKDRFSAERLKGVDSTLKIQPAKLEDSAVYLCASSPPLGSTNEQYFGPGTRLTVT.

The V and J genes are TRBV2 and TRBJ2-2, with D possibly being TRBD1 (8 bases). Per the germline V gene, CDR1 is SNHLY and CDR2 is FYNNEI. The CDR3 totals 17 residues. The CDR3 coding sequence is TGTGTCAGGGGGGAGGGGACAGGAAAAACGAACACCGGGGAGCTGTTTTTT. It specifies CVRGEGTGKTNTGELFF.

The chain employs TRBV12-5 and TRBJ2-2, with no clear D. CDR3 size: 14 residues. V gave up 3 bases and J gave up 2 bases, with 7 bases separating them. Germline loops: CDR1 LGHNT, CDR2 FRNRAP. The CDR3 DNA reads TGTGCTAGTGGTTTAGGCGTTAACACCGGGGAGCTGTTTTTT. It is translated as CASGLGVNTGELFF.

This clone was detected only once. The V and J genes are TRBV4-1 and TRBJ1-2; perhaps TRBD1 as D (5 bases). The V end lost 4 bases, the J end lost 3 bases, and 15 bases lay between the germline ends. From germline, CDR1 is MGHRA and CDR2 YSYEKL. The CDR3 runs 15 residues. CDR3 loop: CASSPTLVGDYGYTF. The CDR3 DNA reads as TGCGCCAGCAGCCCCACGTTGGTAGGGGACTATGGCTACACCTTC.

The chain is built from TRBV27 and TRBJ2-7, with D perhaps assigned TRBD1 or TRBD2 (5 bases each). Germline CDR1 and CDR2: MNHEY and SMNVEV (reference sequence). The CDR3 has 14 amino acids. Trimming shortened V by 3 bases and J by 1 base, and 10 bases separated the two germline ends. CDR3: CASSFGWGSYEQYF. DNA of the CDR3: TGTGCCAGCAGTTTTGGGTGGGGGTCCTACGAGCAGTACTTC.

The chain combines TRBV27 with TRBJ1-2; 10 nucleotides agree with TRBD1. V lost 3 bases to trimming and J lost 7 bases; unmatched junction nucleotides: 5. This CDR3 is built from 14 residues. Germline-derived CDR1 and CDR2 are MNHEY and SMNVEV (reference sequence). This CDR3 is CASSLTGGAVGYTF. The CDR3 DNA reads TGTGCCAGCAGTTTGACAGGGGGCGCGGTTGGCTACACCTTC.

This clone showed up just a few times. This rearrangement joins TRBV7-9 to TRBJ1-1; D is unresolved. The length of the CDR3 is 14 residues. Trimming removed 0 bases at V and 2 bases at J, with 7 bases between. Germline V lookup: CDR1 SEHNR, CDR2 FQNEAQ (reference sequence). This chain's CDR3 is CASSLAIANTEAFF. CDR3 coding DNA: TGTGCCAGCAGCTTAGCGATTGCTAACACTGAAGCTTTCTTT.

This chain links TRBV25-1 with TRBJ1-2; 10 bases map to TRBD1. This CDR3 is built from 17 residues. J was trimmed by 5 bases and V by 0 bases; bases with no gene match: 9. Germline-derived CDR1 and CDR2 are MGHDK and SYGVNS. The CDR3 sequence is CASSEYGDRGFFYGYTF. Written as DNA, the CDR3 is TGTGCCAGCAGTGAATACGGGGACAGGGGATTTTTTTATGGCTACACCTTC.

This chain links TRBV5-6 with TRBJ1-2; D unclear. Looked up from germline, CDR1 is SGHDT and CDR2 is YYEEEE. V lost 0 bases and J lost 4, with 10 bases in between. The CDR3 is made up of 14 amino acids. In DNA, the CDR3 is TGTGCCAGCAGCTTGGACTCCCCCATCTATGGCTACACCTTC. Residues: CASSLDSPIYGYTF. Drawing the rest from reference TRBV5-6 and TRBJ1-2, the complete variable domain is DAGVTQSPTHLIKTRGQQVTLRCSPKSGHDTVSWYQQALGQGPQFIFQYYEEEERQRGNFPDRFSGHQFPNYSSELNVNALLLGDSALYLCASSLDSPIYGYTFGSGTRLTVV.